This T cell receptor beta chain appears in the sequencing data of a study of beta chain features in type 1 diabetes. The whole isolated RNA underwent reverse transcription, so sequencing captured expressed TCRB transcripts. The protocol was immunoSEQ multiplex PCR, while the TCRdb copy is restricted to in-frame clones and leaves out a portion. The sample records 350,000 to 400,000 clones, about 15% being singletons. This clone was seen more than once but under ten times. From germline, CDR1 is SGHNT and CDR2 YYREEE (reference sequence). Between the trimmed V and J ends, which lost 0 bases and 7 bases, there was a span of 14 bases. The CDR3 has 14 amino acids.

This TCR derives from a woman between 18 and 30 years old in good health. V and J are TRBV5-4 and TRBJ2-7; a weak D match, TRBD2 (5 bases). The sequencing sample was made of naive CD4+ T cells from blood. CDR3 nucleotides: TGTGCCAGCAGCTTGGTTATAGGGTCGGGGGAGCAGTACTTC. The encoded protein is CASSLVIGSGEQYF.